The present entry profiles one T cell receptor (beta chain) with its context. Its antigen is not yet known. Per-base qualities were not stored, and no clone one base away is much larger. This specimen belongs to a study of shared clonotypes between healthy human individuals (TCRdb year 2020). Study-level background: Two women and a few men aged 18 to 49 years were included in the cohort. For each donor, three plates each were used for CD4 naive and CD4 memory, two plates were used for CD8 naive, and one plate was used for CD8 memory. Blood TCR repertoires of about five healthy adults were deeply sequenced to estimate repertoire size and the extent of clonotype sharing between individuals. Different laboratories and diverse techniques were used to prepare libraries and sequence TCR repertoires, to increase sequencing depth and limit assay-specific biases. Leukapheresis yielded between about 0.94 and 8.9 billion PBMCs per donor. General study outcomes and caveats: Based on pairwise subsampling, the degree of clonotype sharing among donors was expected to be affected by sequencing depth. Higher generation probabilities were observed for clonotypes shared by all four sorted-subset donors than for non-shared clonotypes. The genetic and exposure-history diversity represented was limited by the small number of donors. Sharing across several donors was observed for around 5% of naive CD4, 3% to 4% of naive CD8, about 2.5% of memory CD4, and around 0.42% of memory CD8 clonotypes. Incomplete sequencing was indicated by rarefaction of sorted-subset datasets, despite the large sequencing depth. Larger estimated clonotype richness was generally found for naive subsets than for memory subsets. Sampling was limited to blood, and TCR repertoires in tissue likely differ from TCR repertoires in blood.

V loses 2 bases at its end and J loses 7 bases; junction bases beyond the gene matches: 12. Including the terminal cysteine and phenylalanine, the CDR3 comprises 16 residues. This entry keeps only the CDR3 DNA: 48 bases, framed from base 1. CDR1 SGHAT and CDR2 FQNNGV are derived from the germline V gene. Using the deep immunoSEQ assay, TCR CDR3 regions were amplified from genomic DNA by multiplex PCR. Genomic DNA extracted from each cell subset was distributed evenly over all wells of several immunoSEQ 96-well plates, and each plate served as one replicate. For sorted subsets, each replicate PCR was loaded with 200 ng genomic DNA, equivalent to approximately 27,000 T cell genomes. Purified libraries were quantified with a Qubit 3.0 fluorometer, sized on a Bioanalyzer 2100, and re-quantified with the KAPA Library Quantification kit. A separate single-read 150-cycle Illumina NextSeq 550 flow cell was used to sequence each immunoSEQ 96-well plate. The authors' analysis ran thus. Because the immunoSEQ output held only junctional sequences and lacked quality scores, the filtering could not match the filtering applied to full-length reads. To assign V/J genes and CDR3, sequences were annotated using PyIR, a Python wrapper for IgBLAST v1.9, with IMGT germline references. Any read was removed if the V/J assignment was weak (E-value above 1e-6), the CDR3 was missing, or the read contained stop codons, out-of-frame junctions, or ambiguous translated residues. V3J clonotypes were defined as sequences sharing the same inferred V gene, J gene, and CDR3 amino acid sequence. Percentage overlap between repertoires was computed as shared unique clonotypes divided by the size of the smaller repertoire. RTK rarefaction, the Chao1 estimator, and Recon v2.1 estimates of unobserved clonotypes were used to assess repertoire richness. Generation probabilities for all TCRbeta clonotypes obtained by the gDNA method from a few donors were computed using OLGA. TCRdb mirrors the immuneACCESS table, restricted to in-frame sequences. Some clones are absent from its copies; in checked studies, under half trace to an unresolved V gene, and the reason for the others is unknown. The DNA gave D and trimming, while V, J and clone size come from that table. In all, the sample holds 1.6 million or so clones, and roughly 95% of those were seen once. About 1% of the sample is in the top ten clones.

The donors were healthy, HIV-negative adults with no recently reported acute infections or vaccinations. Every donor was a Caucasian adult living in Nashville, Tennessee, USA. CD4+ T cells were enriched by magnetic negative selection; naive cells were then positively selected on CD45RA, and the negative fraction formed the memory subset. Blood was collected by leukapheresis, and PBMCs were isolated by Ficoll-Histopaque density gradient centrifugation and then cryopreserved in liquid nitrogen vapor phase. Purity and quantity of every magnetically sorted T cell population were checked by analytical flow cytometry. Genomic DNA was isolated from each sorted fraction and quantified by UV absorbance on a Nanodrop 2000c.

The receptor comes from a man aged 30 to 45 in good health. Recombination linked TRBV11-2 to TRBJ2-7; 9 bases in the middle match TRBD2. The sequencing sample was made of naive CD4+ T cells sorted from blood. The sample's cell subset or site label, decoded: CD45RA+ positively selected. The DNA reads TGTGCCAGCAGCTTAACTGTCGCGGGAGGGCCGGGAGAGCAGTACTTC. This is translated as CASSLTVAGGPGEQYF. Reference TRBV11-2 and TRBJ2-7 genes cover what lies past the CDR3, so the full variable domain is EAGVAQSPRYKIIEKRQSVAFWCNPISGHATLYWYQQILGQGPKLLIQFQNNGVVDDSQLPKDRFSAERLKGVDSTLKIQPAKLEDSAVYLCASSLTVAGGPGEQYFGPGTRLTVT.